The 15 T cell receptor beta chains in this list originate from one sample, sequenced in a study of T cell repertoires in cytomegalovirus infection. TCRdb re-called the reads through MiXCR, storing one row per CDR3 protein. The sample lists hundreds of thousands of distinct CDR3 sequences, around 32% occurring once. These receptors' targets are unknown. This sample comprised cultured PBMCs, obtained from culture after CMV antigen stimulation. These receptors were obtained from a human donor in good health (CMV status not recorded). Some clones in this sample may be carry-over from other donors' samples.

The chain combines TRBV20-1 with TRBJ2-1; 8 bases agree with TRBD2. This CDR3 contains 15 residues. Germline lookup yields CDR1 DFQATT and CDR2 SNEGSKA (reference sequence). Unmatched junction bases numbered 8, after V lost 4 bases and J lost 3 bases. The CDR3 here is CSAIGASGFYNEQFF. DNA for the CDR3: TGCAGTGCTATCGGGGCTAGCGGGTTCTACAATGAGCAGTTCTTC.

The chain employs TRBV11-2 and TRBJ1-2, with a weak D call TRBD1 (5 bases). Germline-derived CDR1 and CDR2 are SGHAT and FQNNGV. This CDR3 is built from 14 residues. Between the trimmed V and J ends, which lost 0 bases and 3 bases, there was a span of 8 bases. In DNA, the CDR3 is TGTGCCAGCAGCTTAGATCCGGGGGACTATGGCTACACCTTC. This encodes CASSLDPGDYGYTF.

CDR3 amino acids: CASSRTDARQFF. CDR3 coding DNA: TGTGCCAGCAGTCGAACAGACGCCCGCCAGTTCTTC. The rearrangement uses TRBV7-2 and TRBJ2-1; D remains unclear. With 6 bases removed from V and 13 bases from J, the gap between germline ends came to 16 bases. CDR1 SGHTA and CDR2 FQGNSA come from the germline V gene. The CDR3 is 12 amino acids.

This clonotype has a handful of counts. This rearrangement joins TRBV12-3 or TRBV12-4 to TRBJ1-6; no firm D call. Trimming removed 7 bases at V and 8 bases at J, with 9 bases between. This CDR3 contains 12 residues. CDR3 sequence: CASKAWDSPLHF. The CDR3, as DNA: TGTGCCAGCAAGGCTTGGGATTCACCCCTCCACTTT.

The sample holds one count of this clonotype. The chain is built from TRBV5-1 and TRBJ1-1, with TRBD1 as a possible D gene (5 bases). The germline V gene encodes CDR1 SGHRS and CDR2 YFSETQ. V shed 2 bases and J shed 1 base, with 9 bases lying between them. This CDR3 contains 14 residues. In DNA, the CDR3 is TGCGCCAGCAGCTTCAGCGGGGCGAACACTGAAGCTTTCTTT. It codes for CASSFSGANTEAFF.

This clonotype was picked up a small number of times. J is TRBJ2-2 and V is TRBV11-2, with TRBD2 identical over 12 bases. V lost 1 base, J lost 0 bases, and 6 bases stayed unmatched. Germline lookup yields CDR1 SGHAT and CDR2 FQNNGV. CDR3 length equals 19 residues. CDR3: CASSLAPLAGGPNTGELFF. The CDR3 DNA follows: TGTGCCAGCAGCTTAGCCCCCCTAGCGGGAGGGCCGAACACCGGGGAGCTGTTTTTT.

This sequence joins TRBV6-6 and TRBJ2-7; maybe TRBD2 (5 bases). V lost 1 base and J lost 0, with 10 bases in between. CDR1 is MNHNY, CDR2 SVGAGI, per germline (reference sequence). The CDR3 is 15 amino acids. CDR3 sequence: CASSYWEGLSYEQYF. CDR3 bases: TGTGCCAGCAGTTACTGGGAAGGACTCTCCTACGAGCAGTACTTC.

This clonotype appeared a few times. CDR3 in amino acids: CASSDQRQRINTEAFF. CDR3 nucleotides: TGTGCCAGCAGTGATCAAAGGCAAAGGATCAACACTGAAGCTTTCTTT. The chain joins TRBV6-1 to TRBJ1-1; unclear D gene. Germline CDR1 and CDR2: MNHNS and SASEGT. V was shortened by 3 bases and J by 2 bases, with 16 bases between the two germline ends. The CDR3 runs 16 residues.

V gene TRBV20-1 combines with J gene TRBJ2-5; 11 bases map to TRBD2. The junction had 8 bases not matched to a gene; V was cut back by 8 bases and J by 6 bases. Germline-derived CDR1 and CDR2 are DFQATT and SNEGSKA (reference sequence). This CDR3 spans 13 amino acids. The CDR3 protein is CSLPTSGGKTQYF. The CDR3, as DNA: TGCAGTTTACCTACTAGCGGGGGAAAGACCCAGTACTTC.

The rearrangement uses TRBV20-1 and TRBJ1-6; no reliable D call. This CDR3 is built from 13 residues. V shed 5 bases and J shed 8 bases, with 13 bases lying between them. Germline CDR1 and CDR2: DFQATT and SNEGSKA (reference sequence). The CDR3 sequence: CSAREGVDSPLHF. CDR3 bases: TGCAGTGCTCGGGAGGGAGTGGATTCACCCCTCCACTTT.

J is TRBJ2-1 and V is TRBV11-3; 7 bases line up with TRBD2. The CDR3 is 16 residues long. The trim removed 0 bases at V and 4 bases at J, leaving 6 bases unmatched. CDR1 is SGHNT, CDR2 YENEEA, per germline. This CDR3 is CASSLDSTGLYNEQFF. The DNA for the CDR3 is TGTGCCAGCAGCTTAGATTCGACGGGACTATACAATGAGCAGTTCTTC.

The chain has TRBV3-1 and TRBJ1-1; TRBD1 is a possible D gene (5 bases). The ends were cut back, 3 bases at V and 7 bases at J, with 12 bases in the middle. The CDR3 sequence is 13 residues long. Per the germline V gene, CDR1 is LGHDT and CDR2 is YNNKEL (reference sequence). The CDR3 loop is CASSQTRDGEAFF. As DNA, the CDR3 is TGTGCCAGCAGCCAGACCCGGGACGGTGAAGCTTTCTTT.

Many counts were recorded for this clonotype. The chain couples TRBV7-2 to TRBJ2-3; D not resolved. Trimming stripped 5 bases from V and 5 bases from J, with 11 bases between. The length of the CDR3 is 13 residues. The germline gives CDR1 SGHTA, CDR2 FQGNSA. CDR3 protein: CASSPDRIDTQYF. The CDR3 DNA sequence: TGTGCCAGCAGCCCGGACCGGATAGATACGCAGTATTTT. Based on the CDR3 plus reference TRBV7-2 and TRBJ2-3, the full variable domain is GAGVSQSPSNKVTEKGKDVELRCDPISGHTALYWYRQSLGQGLEFLIYFQGNSAPDKSGLPSDRFSAERTGGSVSTLTIQRTQQEDSAVYLCASSPDRIDTQYFGPGTRLTVL.

The gene calls are TRBV7-4 and TRBJ1-5; D unresolved. V dropped 5 bases and J dropped 6 bases, with 8 bases sitting between them. Germline loops: CDR1 SGHVT, CDR2 SQSDAQ. The CDR3 extends over 12 amino acids. For the CDR3, the DNA is TGTGCCAGCAGCCGCGATGGTCAGCCCCAGCATTTT. Amino acids: CASSRDGQPQHF.

The J gene is TRBJ2-7, the V gene TRBV4-3, with 7 bases identical to TRBD2. CDR1 and CDR2 from the germline V gene are LGHNA and YSLEER. V shed 0 bases, J shed 2 bases, and the junction held 13 bases outside the gene matches. CDR3 length: 18 amino acids. The CDR3 sequence: CASSQDGPAGNVPYEQYF. CDR3 in DNA: TGCGCCAGCAGCCAAGATGGGCCAGCGGGAAACGTTCCCTACGAGCAGTACTTC.